Detailed here is one T cell receptor (beta chain). The sample originates from a study of cytomegalovirus exposure and HLA in healthy donors. Primers included in the PCR were 60 Vbeta and 13 Jbeta primers. TCRdb's table, derived via immunoSEQ multiplex PCR, lists solely in-frame clones and lacks some. Found here are some 140,000 clones; the top ten clones hold about 1.6%. Germline-derived CDR1 and CDR2 are SGHDN and FVKESK. The CDR3 length is 15 residues. The V and J ends lost 3 bases and 2 bases respectively, with 14 bases between them. The sequence was collected from a middle-aged woman in good health and CMV-seronegative. The sequenced material came from PBMCs. The chain recombines TRBV14 with TRBJ2-7, with D possibly matching TRBD2 (6 bases). CDR3 in amino acids: CASSHRRLAAYEQYV. CDR3 coding DNA: TGTGCCAGCAGCCATAGGAGGTTAGCGGCCTACGAGCAGTACGTC.